These 6 T cell receptor beta chains were sequenced from one sample in a study of PD-L1 blockade in urothelial cancer. Assay used: immunoSEQ multiplex PCR; TCRdb lists only in-frame clones, some missing. The sample lists 48,000 or so clones, approximately 80% occurring once. The sample's time point: peripheral blood 6 weeks after treatment start. The sequences come from PBMCs, collected around atezolizumab (anti-PD-L1) treatment. All receptors come from a man aged 65 to 79 with urothelial cancer.

The chain uses TRBV11-2 and TRBJ1-1; D unresolved. The CDR3 extends over 15 amino acids. V gave up 6 bases and J gave up 6 bases, with 20 bases separating them. From germline, CDR1 is SGHAT and CDR2 FQNNGV. The CDR3: CASRLGSSIGAEAFF. The CDR3 DNA follows: TGTGCCAGCAGGTTGGGGAGCTCCATCGGCGCTGAAGCTTTCTTT.

The table lists this clone with a few counts. The chain uses TRBV5-5 and TRBJ1-1; D is unclear. Germline CDR1 SGHKS, CDR2 YYEKEE (reference sequence). Trimming shortened V by 3 bases and J by 7 bases, and 16 bases separated the two germline ends. The CDR3 sequence is 14 residues long. The CDR3 loop is CASSYSLSAHEAFF. The CDR3 region has the DNA TGTGCCAGCAGCTACTCACTTAGTGCGCATGAAGCTTTCTTT.

This clone was seen once. A read error is likely, as this CDR3 ends without the conserved phenylalanine or tryptophan. The DNA is left out, because the CDR3 cannot be placed on it with certainty; the CDR3 is given as TCRdb lists it. The V call is TRBV28, the J call TRBJ1-1. Germline V gene data show CDR1 as MDHEN and CDR2 as SYDVKM. The CDR3 spans 16 residues, counting both ends. CDR3 residues: CASSFSDRLREGRTFL.

The genes are TRBV6-5 and TRBJ1-2, with D tentatively TRBD1 (6 bases). The germline gives CDR1 MNHEY, CDR2 SVGAGI. This CDR3 is 16 amino acids long. V shed 4 bases and J shed 2 bases, with 17 bases lying between them. The CDR3 DNA sequence: TGTGCCAGCAGTTTATCATACAGGGTTTTGAACTATGGCTACACCTTC. This sequence encodes CASSLSYRVLNYGYTF.

The chain has TRBV5-1 and TRBJ2-1; 8 nucleotides match TRBD2. Germline V gene sequence: CDR1 SGHRS, CDR2 YFSETQ. There are 15 residues in the CDR3. The ends lost 0 bases at V and 4 bases at J; junction bases unmatched: 3. The CDR3 region is CASSLVGGRYNEQFF. CDR3 in DNA: TGCGCCAGCAGCTTGGTGGGCGGGAGGTACAATGAGCAGTTCTTC.

The V call is TRBV29-1, the J call TRBJ2-3; TRBD1 matches at 8 bases. From germline, CDR1 is SQVTM and CDR2 ANQGSEA. The length of the CDR3 is 16 residues. The ends lost 3 bases at V and 4 bases at J; junction bases unmatched: 12. The CDR3 sequence: CSVDEIETGAPDTQYF. For the CDR3, the DNA is TGCAGCGTTGATGAAATAGAGACAGGGGCCCCAGATACGCAGTATTTT.